A selection of T cell receptor beta chains follows, all from one sample in a study of blood T cell repertoires in COVID-19. The table came from immunoSEQ multiplex PCR; TCRdb's copy has only in-frame clones and leaves some out. The repertoire holds about 210,000 clones, with 65% to 90% as singletons. Sequencing was performed on PBMCs or T cells enriched from blood (not recorded which). The receptors here all came from a woman in her forties with acute COVID-19. Both conserved end residues are part of each CDR3. The D gene is left open where the match is weak. The size of a clone is reported for some rows only, either as once, few or many, or as a class for expanded clones.

clone size	D gene	V gene	J gene	CDR3 DNA	CDR3 protein
NA	NA	TRBV28	TRBJ1-2	TGTGCCAGCAGTCCACTCTACCATCTTAACTATGGCTACACCTTC	CASSPLYHLNYGYTF
once	NA	TRBV18	TRBJ2-5	TGTGCCAGCTCACCAGTACAGAGAGAGACCCAGTACTTC	CASSPVQRETQYF
NA	NA	TRBV6-5	TRBJ1-5	TGTGCCAGCAGTCAAAGCCAGGGGCGGAATCAGCCCCAGCATTTT	CASSQSQGRNQPQHF
few	NA	TRBV19	TRBJ2-7	TGTGCCAGTAGGCCAACCCCGGGGTCCTACGAGCAGTACTTC	CASRPTPGSYEQYF
once	NA	TRBV29-1	TRBJ2-3	TGCAGCGTTAGCCCCGCGGGACAGCACACAGATACGCAGTATTTT	CSVSPAGQHTDTQYF
NA	TRBD1	TRBV24-1	TRBJ1-5	TGTGCCACCAGTGACACTCGACAGGGGGTACGGCCCCAGCATTTT	CATSDTRQGVRPQHF
NA	NA	TRBV12-3/TRBV12-4	TRBJ1-2	TGTGCCAGCAGGACCACAGGGCATGGCTACACCTTC	CASRTTGHGYTF
few	TRBD1	TRBV4-2	TRBJ2-5	TGTGCCAGCAGCCAAATCGGACAGGGGGCATATCCAGGACAAGAGACCCAGTACTTC	CASSQIGQGAYPGQETQYF
NA	NA	TRBV7-8	TRBJ2-4	TGTGCCAGCAGCACGACATCAAACATTCAGTACTTC	CASSTTSNIQYF
NA	TRBD1	TRBV29-1	TRBJ2-5	TGCAGCGTCGTCCGGACAGGGGCATCGAAAGAGACCCAGTACTTC	CSVVRTGASKETQYF
NA	NA	TRBV7-8	TRBJ2-2	TGTGCCAGCAGCTTAGGGCTAGCTCAGAACACCGGGGAGCTGTTTTTT	CASSLGLAQNTGELFF
NA	TRBD2	TRBV9	TRBJ2-1	TGTGCCAGCAGCCCCCGGCGGGGGACTAGCGGGACCAATGAGCAGTTCTTC	CASSPRRGTSGTNEQFF
NA	NA	TRBV6-9	TRBJ1-5	TGTGCCAGCAGTTCACAGGGTCGTGAGCAGCCCCAGCATTTT	CASSSQGREQPQHF
NA	NA	TRBV28	TRBJ1-1	TGTGCCAGCAGCCTCTTGAACACTGAAGCTTTCTTT	CASSLLNTEAFF
NA	TRBD2	TRBV3-1/TRBV3-2	TRBJ2-1	TGTGCCAGCAGCCACGCGGGAGGGCACGGTGAGCAGTTCTTC	CASSHAGGHGEQFF
NA	TRBD2	TRBV25-1	TRBJ2-1	TGTGCCAGCATGGGACTAGGCGCCTACAATGAGCAGTTCTTC	CASMGLGAYNEQFF
NA	TRBD1	TRBV27	TRBJ1-1	TGTGCCAGCTGGACGGGACAGTACACTGAAGCTTTCTTT	CASWTGQYTEAFF
few	NA	TRBV7-6	TRBJ1-6	TGTGCCAGCAGCTCAGAGGAGTATTCACCCCTCCACTTT	CASSSEEYSPLHF
NA	TRBD1	TRBV19	TRBJ2-1	TGTGTCAGTGACAGGGGGCGCACCTACAATGAGCAGTTCTTC	CVSDRGRTYNEQFF
NA	NA	TRBV5-6	TRBJ1-4	TGTGCCAGCAGCTTGGTTACCGGGACAAATAATGAAAAACTGTTTTTT	CASSLVTGTNNEKLFF
NA	TRBD2	TRBV6-4	TRBJ2-1	TGTGCCAGCAGTGACTCAGACCTAGCGGGAGGTAGGAATGAGCAGTTCTTC	CASSDSDLAGGRNEQFF
NA	NA	TRBV20-1	TRBJ2-3	TGCGTCAGGGATGGGGTAGAAACGCAGTATTTT	CVRDGVETQYF
NA	TRBD1	TRBV2	TRBJ1-6	TGTGCCAGCAGTGAAAGGTCGGGACAGGGCGATTCACCCCTCCACTTT	CASSERSGQGDSPLHF
NA	NA	TRBV19	TRBJ2-7	TGTGCCAGTAGTATCTCCCAGGTCCGAAACTACGAGCAGTACTTC	CASSISQVRNYEQYF
NA	NA	TRBV13	TRBJ2-7	TGTGCCAGCAGCCCCCCGGGGGAACGGTACGAGCAGTACTTC	CASSPPGERYEQYF
NA	NA	TRBV10-1	TRBJ2-1	TGCGCCAGCAGTGAGCCTTCTAGCAATGAGCAGTTCTTC	CASSEPSSNEQFF
NA	NA	TRBV5-1	TRBJ2-7	TGCGCCAGCAGGATAAGCGAAACGTCCTACGAGCAGTACTTC	CASRISETSYEQYF
NA	NA	TRBV2	TRBJ1-5	TGTGCCAGCAGTGTAGAAATTAGAGATAGCAATCAGCCCCAGCATTTT	CASSVEIRDSNQPQHF
NA	NA	TRBV7-3	TRBJ2-2	TGTGCCAGCAGCTTAATCGGGGGAGTGGGCACCGGGGAGCTGTTTTTT	CASSLIGGVGTGELFF
NA	TRBD2	TRBV6-5	TRBJ2-7	TGTGCCAGCAGTTACTCGAGCGGGAGATCTGGCGAGCAGTACTTC	CASSYSSGRSGEQYF
NA	NA	TRBV7-3	TRBJ2-3	TGTGCCAGCAGCTTAACCAGGGGAAGGTTGACAGATACGCAGTATTTT	CASSLTRGRLTDTQYF
few	TRBD2	TRBV5-1	TRBJ2-7	TGCGCCAGCAGCGTCTCTAGCGGTGACTCCTACGAGCAGTACTTC	CASSVSSGDSYEQYF
NA	NA	TRBV9	TRBJ2-3	TGTGCCAGCAGCGTAGAGGAGGGTACGCAGTATTTT	CASSVEEGTQYF
NA	NA	TRBV6-5	TRBJ2-7	TGTGCCAGCAGCCCCCCAGGAACCTACGAGCAGTACTTC	CASSPPGTYEQYF
NA	TRBD2	TRBV5-6	TRBJ2-3	TGTGCCAGCAGCTTTAGCGGGGGATCCACAGATACGCAGTATTTT	CASSFSGGSTDTQYF
NA	TRBD2	TRBV6-5	TRBJ2-5	TGTGCCAGCAGTTACGGGCGGGCGGGAGTGGAGACCCAGTACTTC	CASSYGRAGVETQYF
NA	NA	TRBV11-2	TRBJ2-7	TGTGCCAGCAGCCAAGGCCCCGGGTCTCACTACGAGCAGTACTTC	CASSQGPGSHYEQYF
many	NA	TRBV28	TRBJ1-2	TGTGCCAGCAGTGACTCCCCCGTAGGGGACTATGGCTACACCTTC	CASSDSPVGDYGYTF
NA	NA	TRBV28	TRBJ1-5	TGTGCCAGCACCTTGGCAGGCAGAAATAGCAATCAGCCCCAGCATTTT	CASTLAGRNSNQPQHF
NA	NA	TRBV3-1/TRBV3-2	TRBJ2-3	TGTGCCAGCAGCCAAGATAACTTGAATACGCAGTATTTT	CASSQDNLNTQYF
few	TRBD1	TRBV25-1	TRBJ2-1	TGTGCCAGCAGTGATACAGGGGGCTCCTACAATGAGCAGTTCTTC	CASSDTGGSYNEQFF
NA	TRBD2	TRBV7-9	TRBJ2-1	TGTGCCAGCAGCCCCGGGACTAGCGGCAACAATGAGCAGTTCTTC	CASSPGTSGNNEQFF
NA	TRBD1	TRBV13	TRBJ2-1	TGTGCCAGCAGCTTAAGCAGGGGGAGCTACAATGAGCAGTTCTTC	CASSLSRGSYNEQFF
NA	NA	TRBV4-3	TRBJ1-3	TGCGCCAGCAGCCCCCGGGGAGGGGAAAACACCATATATTTT	CASSPRGGENTIYF
NA	TRBD2	TRBV20-1	TRBJ2-3	TGCAGTGCTAGTCGCATTAGCGGGAGCACAGATACGCAGTATTTT	CSASRISGSTDTQYF
NA	TRBD1	TRBV11-2	TRBJ2-2	TGTGCCAGCACCCCCCCGGACAGGGTGAACACCGGGGAGCTGTTTTTT	CASTPPDRVNTGELFF
NA	NA	TRBV4-1	TRBJ2-3	TGCGCCAGCAGCCAAGCGTCAGGGCGCACAGATACGCAGTATTTT	CASSQASGRTDTQYF
NA	TRBD2	TRBV11-2	TRBJ2-2	TGTGCCAGCAGCCCCGGGACTAGTCGAACCGGGGAGCTGTTTTTT	CASSPGTSRTGELFF
NA	TRBD1	TRBV19	TRBJ1-4	TGTGCCACCACGGACAGGGGGCGAGATGAAAAACTGTTTTTT	CATTDRGRDEKLFF
few	NA	TRBV19	TRBJ2-1	TGTGCCAGTAGGCGAGTAGGGGTCAATGAGCAGTTCTTC	CASRRVGVNEQFF
NA	TRBD1	TRBV5-1	TRBJ1-1	TGCGCCAGCAGCCGGACAGGTTCGGTGAACACTGAAGCTTTCTTT	CASSRTGSVNTEAFF
NA	NA	TRBV3-1/TRBV3-2	TRBJ1-1	TGTGCCAGCAGCCAAGATAGCAGTTTTCTTGAAGCTTTCTTT	CASSQDSSFLEAFF
NA	TRBD2	TRBV15	TRBJ2-3	TGTGCCACCCGGCGCGGGAGTGCAGATACGCAGTATTTT	CATRRGSADTQYF